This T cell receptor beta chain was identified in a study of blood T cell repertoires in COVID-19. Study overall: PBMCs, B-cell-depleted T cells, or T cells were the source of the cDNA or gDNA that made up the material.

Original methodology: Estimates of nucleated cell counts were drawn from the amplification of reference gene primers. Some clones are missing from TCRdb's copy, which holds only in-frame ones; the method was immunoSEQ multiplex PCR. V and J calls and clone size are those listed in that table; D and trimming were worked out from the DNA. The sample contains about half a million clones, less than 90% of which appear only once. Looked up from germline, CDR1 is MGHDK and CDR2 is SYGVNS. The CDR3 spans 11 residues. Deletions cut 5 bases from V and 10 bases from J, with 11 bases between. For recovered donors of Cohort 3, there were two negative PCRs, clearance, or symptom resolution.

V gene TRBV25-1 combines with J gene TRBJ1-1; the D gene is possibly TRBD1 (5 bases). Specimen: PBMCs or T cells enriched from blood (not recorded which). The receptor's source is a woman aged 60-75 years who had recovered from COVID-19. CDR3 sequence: CASSSTGGAFF. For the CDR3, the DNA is TGTGCCAGCAGTTCTACGGGGGGAGCTTTCTTT.